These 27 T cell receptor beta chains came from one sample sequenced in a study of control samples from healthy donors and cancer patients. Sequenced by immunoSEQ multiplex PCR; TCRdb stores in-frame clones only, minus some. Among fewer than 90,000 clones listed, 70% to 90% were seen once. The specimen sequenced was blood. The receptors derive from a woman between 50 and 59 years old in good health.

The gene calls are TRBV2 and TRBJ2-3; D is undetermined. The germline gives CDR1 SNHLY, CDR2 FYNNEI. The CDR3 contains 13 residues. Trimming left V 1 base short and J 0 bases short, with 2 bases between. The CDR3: CASSEDSTDTQYF. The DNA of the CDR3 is TGTGCCAGCAGTGAAGACAGCACAGATACGCAGTATTTT.

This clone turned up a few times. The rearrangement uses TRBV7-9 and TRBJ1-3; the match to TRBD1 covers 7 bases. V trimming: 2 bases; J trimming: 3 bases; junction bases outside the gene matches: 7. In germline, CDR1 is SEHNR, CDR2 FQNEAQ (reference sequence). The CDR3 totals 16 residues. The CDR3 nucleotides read TGTGCCAGCAGCTTAAGTGGGGACAGAGGTGGAAACACCATATATTTT. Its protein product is CASSLSGDRGGNTIYF.

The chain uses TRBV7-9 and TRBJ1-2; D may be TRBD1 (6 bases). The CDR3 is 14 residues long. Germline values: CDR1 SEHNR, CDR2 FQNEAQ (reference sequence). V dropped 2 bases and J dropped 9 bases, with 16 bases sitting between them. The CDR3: CASSLLRQGPSYTF. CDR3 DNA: TGTGCCAGCAGCTTACTTCGCCAGGGGCCGAGCTACACCTTC.

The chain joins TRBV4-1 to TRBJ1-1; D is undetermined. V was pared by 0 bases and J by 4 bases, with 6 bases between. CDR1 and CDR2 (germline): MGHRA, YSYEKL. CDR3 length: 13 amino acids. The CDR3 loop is CASSQDPFTEAFF. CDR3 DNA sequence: TGCGCCAGCAGCCAAGATCCCTTCACTGAAGCTTTCTTT.

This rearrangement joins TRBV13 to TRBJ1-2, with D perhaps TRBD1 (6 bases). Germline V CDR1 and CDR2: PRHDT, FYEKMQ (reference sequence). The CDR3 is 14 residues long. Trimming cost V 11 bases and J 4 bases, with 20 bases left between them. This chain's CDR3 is CAGLNSTGLYGYTF. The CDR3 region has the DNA TGTGCCGGTTTGAATTCGACAGGCCTCTATGGCTACACCTTC.

Here the CDR3 reads CASRFSLAGGSEQFF. The CDR3 DNA reads as TGTGCCAGCCGATTTTCACTAGCGGGGGGTAGTGAGCAGTTCTTC. The chain carries TRBV6-5 and TRBJ2-1, with TRBD2 identical over 12 bases. There are 15 residues in the CDR3. V dropped 8 bases and J dropped 9; count of bases not matched to a gene: 11. Per germline, CDR1 MNHEY and CDR2 SVGAGI.

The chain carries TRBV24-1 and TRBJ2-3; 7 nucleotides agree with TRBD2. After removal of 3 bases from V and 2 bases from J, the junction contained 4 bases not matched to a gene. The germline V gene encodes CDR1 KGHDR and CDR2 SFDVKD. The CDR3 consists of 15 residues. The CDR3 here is CATSDRGGNTDTQYF. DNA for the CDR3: TGTGCCACCAGTGATCGCGGGGGTAACACAGATACGCAGTATTTT.

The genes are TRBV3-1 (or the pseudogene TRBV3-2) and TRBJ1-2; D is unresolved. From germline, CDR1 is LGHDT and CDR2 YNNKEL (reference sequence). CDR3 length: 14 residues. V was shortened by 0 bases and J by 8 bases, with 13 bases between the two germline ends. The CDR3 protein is CASSQDLRVRGYTF. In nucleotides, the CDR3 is TGTGCCAGCAGCCAAGATCTCCGGGTGCGGGGCTACACCTTC.

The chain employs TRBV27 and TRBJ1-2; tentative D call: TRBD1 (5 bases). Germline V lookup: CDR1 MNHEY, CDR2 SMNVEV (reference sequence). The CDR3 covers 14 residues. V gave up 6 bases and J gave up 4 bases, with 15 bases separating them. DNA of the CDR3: TGTGCCAGCAGCCCAACAGGTTCTCCCTATGGCTACACCTTC. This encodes CASSPTGSPYGYTF.

CDR3 loop: CASSLWGSGNTIYF. The CDR3 nucleotides read TGTGCCAGCAGCTTATGGGGATCTGGAAACACCATATATTTT. The genes are TRBV7-9 and TRBJ1-3; D gene uncertain. This CDR3 has 14 amino acids. The germline V gene encodes CDR1 SEHNR and CDR2 FQNEAQ (reference sequence). V lost 2 bases to trimming and J lost 1 base, with 6 bases between them. Drawing the rest from reference TRBV7-9 and TRBJ1-3, the complete variable domain is DTGVSQNPRHKITKRGQNVTFRCDPISEHNRLYWYRQTLGQGPEFLTYFQNEAQLEKSRLLSDRFSAERPKGSFSTLEIQRTEQGDSAMYLCASSLWGSGNTIYFGEGSWLTVV.

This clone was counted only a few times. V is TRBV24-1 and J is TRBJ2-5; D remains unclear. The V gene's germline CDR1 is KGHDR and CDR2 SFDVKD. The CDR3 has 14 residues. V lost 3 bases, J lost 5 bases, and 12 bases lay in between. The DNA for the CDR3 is TGTGCCACCAGTGATCCGGCCAGATCCGAGACCCAGTACTTC. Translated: CATSDPARSETQYF.

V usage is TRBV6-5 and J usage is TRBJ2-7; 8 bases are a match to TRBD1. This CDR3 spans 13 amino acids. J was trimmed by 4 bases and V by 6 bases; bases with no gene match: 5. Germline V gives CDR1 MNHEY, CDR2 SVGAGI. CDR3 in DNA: TGTGCCAGCAGATCGACAGGGGTGTACGAGCAGTACTTC. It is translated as CASRSTGVYEQYF.

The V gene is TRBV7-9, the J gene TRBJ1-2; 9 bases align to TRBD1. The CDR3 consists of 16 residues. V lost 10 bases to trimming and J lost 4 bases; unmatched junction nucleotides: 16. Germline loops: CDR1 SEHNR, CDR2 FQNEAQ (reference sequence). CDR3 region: CATNGIRDRAPYGYTF. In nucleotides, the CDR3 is TGTGCCACCAACGGAATCCGGGACAGGGCTCCCTATGGCTACACCTTC.

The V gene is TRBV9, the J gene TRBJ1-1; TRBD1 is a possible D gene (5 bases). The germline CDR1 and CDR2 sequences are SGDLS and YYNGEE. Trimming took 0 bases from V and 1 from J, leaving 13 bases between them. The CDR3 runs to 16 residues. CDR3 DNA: TGTGCCAGCAGCGTAGCTGATAGGACACCGAACACTGAAGCTTTCTTT. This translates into CASSVADRTPNTEAFF.

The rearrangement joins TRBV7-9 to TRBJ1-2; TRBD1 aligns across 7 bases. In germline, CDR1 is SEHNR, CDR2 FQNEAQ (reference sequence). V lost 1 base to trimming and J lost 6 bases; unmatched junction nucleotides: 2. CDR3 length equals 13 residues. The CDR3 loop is CASSLVTGDGYTF. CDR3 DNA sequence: TGTGCCAGCAGCTTAGTAACAGGGGATGGCTACACCTTC.

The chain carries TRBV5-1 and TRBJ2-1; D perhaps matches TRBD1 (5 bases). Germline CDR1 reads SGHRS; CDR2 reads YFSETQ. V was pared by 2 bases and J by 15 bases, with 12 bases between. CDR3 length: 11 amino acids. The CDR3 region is CASSFKGRGFF. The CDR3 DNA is TGCGCCAGCAGCTTCAAGGGGCGAGGGTTCTTC. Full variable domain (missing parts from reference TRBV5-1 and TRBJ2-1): KAGVTQTPRYLIKTRGQQVTLSCSPISGHRSVSWYQQTPGQGLQFLFEYFSETQRNKGNFPGRFSGRQFSNSRSEMNVSTLELGDSALYLCASSFKGRGFFGPGTRLTVL.

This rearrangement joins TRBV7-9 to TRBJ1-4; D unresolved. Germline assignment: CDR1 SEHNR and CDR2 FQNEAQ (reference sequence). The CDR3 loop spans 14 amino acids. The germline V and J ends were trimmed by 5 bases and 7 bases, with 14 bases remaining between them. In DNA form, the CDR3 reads TGTGCCAGCAGCGTCGGCAACCAAGGTGAAAAACTGTTTTTT. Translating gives CASSVGNQGEKLFF.

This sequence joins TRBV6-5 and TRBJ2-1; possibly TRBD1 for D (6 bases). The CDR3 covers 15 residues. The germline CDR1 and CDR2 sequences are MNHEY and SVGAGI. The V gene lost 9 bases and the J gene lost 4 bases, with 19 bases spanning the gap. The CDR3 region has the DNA TGTGCCAGTGCGCCTGACAGGTCCCTTTACAATGAGCAGTTCTTC. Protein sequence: CASAPDRSLYNEQFF.

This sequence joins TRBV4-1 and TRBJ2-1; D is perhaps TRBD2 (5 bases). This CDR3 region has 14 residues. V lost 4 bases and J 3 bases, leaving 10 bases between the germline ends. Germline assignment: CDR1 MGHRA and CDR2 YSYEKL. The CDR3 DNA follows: TGCGCCAGCAGCCCGTCCCGGGACTACAATGAGCAGTTCTTC. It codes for CASSPSRDYNEQFF.

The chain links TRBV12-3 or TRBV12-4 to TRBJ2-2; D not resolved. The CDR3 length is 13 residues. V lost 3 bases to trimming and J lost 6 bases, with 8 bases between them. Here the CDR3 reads CASSFSAPGELFF. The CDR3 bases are TGTGCCAGCAGTTTCTCTGCTCCCGGGGAGCTGTTTTTT.

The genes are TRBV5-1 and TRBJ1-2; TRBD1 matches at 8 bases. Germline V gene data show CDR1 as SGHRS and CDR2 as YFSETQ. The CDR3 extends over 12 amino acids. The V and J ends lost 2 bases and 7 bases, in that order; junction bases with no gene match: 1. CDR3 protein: CASSLDRGGYTF. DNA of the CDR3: TGCGCCAGCAGCTTAGACAGGGGTGGCTACACCTTC.

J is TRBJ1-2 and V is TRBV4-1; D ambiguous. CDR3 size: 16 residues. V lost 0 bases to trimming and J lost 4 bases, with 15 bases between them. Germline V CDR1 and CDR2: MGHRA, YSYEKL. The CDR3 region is CASSQEPTPEGYGYTF. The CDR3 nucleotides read TGCGCCAGCAGCCAAGAACCCACTCCGGAGGGCTATGGCTACACCTTC.

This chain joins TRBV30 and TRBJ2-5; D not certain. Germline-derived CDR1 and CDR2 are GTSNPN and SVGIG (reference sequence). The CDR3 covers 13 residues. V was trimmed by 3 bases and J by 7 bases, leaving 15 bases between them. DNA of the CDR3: TGTGCCTGGAGCGCTCGCTCGGTGGGGACCCAGTACTTC. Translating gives CAWSARSVGTQYF.

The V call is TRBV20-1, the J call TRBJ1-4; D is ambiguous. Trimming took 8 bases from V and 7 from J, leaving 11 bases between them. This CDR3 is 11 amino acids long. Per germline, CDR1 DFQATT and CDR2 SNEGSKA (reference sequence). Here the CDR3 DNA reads TGCAGTACCCTCCTCCGTGAAAAACTGTTTTTT. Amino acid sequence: CSTLLREKLFF.

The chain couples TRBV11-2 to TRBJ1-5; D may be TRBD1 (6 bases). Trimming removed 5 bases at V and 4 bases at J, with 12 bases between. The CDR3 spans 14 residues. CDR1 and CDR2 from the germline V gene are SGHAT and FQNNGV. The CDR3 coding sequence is TGTGCCAGCAGCCTCAAAGGGGGGAATCAGCCCCAGCATTTT. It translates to CASSLKGGNQPQHF.

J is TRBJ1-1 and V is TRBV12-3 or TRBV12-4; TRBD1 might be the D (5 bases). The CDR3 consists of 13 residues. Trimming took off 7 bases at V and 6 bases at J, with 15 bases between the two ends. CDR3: CASTHGHPAEAFF. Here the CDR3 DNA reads TGTGCCAGCACCCATGGACATCCGGCTGAAGCTTTCTTT.

CDR3 sequence (DNA): TGTGCCAGCAGCTTAGGAGACACCATATATTTT. It specifies CASSLGDTIYF. The chain combines TRBV11-2 with TRBJ1-3; D is uncertain. The CDR3 has 11 amino acids. V dropped 1 base and J dropped 8 bases, with 3 bases sitting between them. CDR1 and CDR2 (germline): SGHAT, FQNNGV.